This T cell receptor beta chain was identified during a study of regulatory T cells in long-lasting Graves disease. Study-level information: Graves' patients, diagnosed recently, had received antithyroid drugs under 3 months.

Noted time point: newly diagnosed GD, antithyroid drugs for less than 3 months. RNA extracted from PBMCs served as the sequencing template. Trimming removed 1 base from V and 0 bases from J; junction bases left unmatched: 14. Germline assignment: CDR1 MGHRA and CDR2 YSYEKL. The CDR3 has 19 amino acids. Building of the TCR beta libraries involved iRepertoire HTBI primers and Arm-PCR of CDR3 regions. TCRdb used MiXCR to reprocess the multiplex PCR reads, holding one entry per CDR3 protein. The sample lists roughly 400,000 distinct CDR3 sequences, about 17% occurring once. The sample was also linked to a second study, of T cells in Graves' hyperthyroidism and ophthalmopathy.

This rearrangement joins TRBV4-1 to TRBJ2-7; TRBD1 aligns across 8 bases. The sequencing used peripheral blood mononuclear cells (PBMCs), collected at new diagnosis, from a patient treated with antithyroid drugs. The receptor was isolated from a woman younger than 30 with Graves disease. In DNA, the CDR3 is TGCGCCAGCAGCCAAGGGCCTATGCGTCGACAGGGGAGCTCCTACGAGCAGTACTTC. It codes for CASSQGPMRRQGSSYEQYF.